Here is one TCR beta chain with its context. The source of the sample is a study of T cell changes during pregnancy in multiple sclerosis. TCRdb's copy holds only in-frame clones and misses some; the assay was immunoSEQ multiplex PCR. The table includes some 52,000 clones, almost 95% detected once. Germline-derived CDR1 and CDR2 are KGHSH and LQKENI. The CDR3 is 13 amino acids. Trimming cost V 5 bases and J 8 bases, with 13 bases left between them. The sequencing used CD4+ T cells from peripheral blood mononuclear cells, collected in the third trimester of pregnancy. V usage is TRBV18 and J usage is TRBJ1-5; D is possibly TRBD1 (6 bases). The clonotype originates from a female donor with multiple sclerosis, enrolled in a pregnancy study. The CDR3 region is CASSGDIGEPQHF. The CDR3, as DNA: TGTGCCAGCTCAGGGGACATTGGGGAGCCCCAGCATTTT.